The clone carrying this T cell receptor (beta chain) was seen a handful of times. The data belong to a study of beta chain features in type 1 diabetes. Investigators reverse transcribed all isolated RNA, so they sequenced expressed TCRB transcripts. The table came from immunoSEQ multiplex PCR; TCRdb's copy has only in-frame clones and leaves some out. The top ten clones hold more than 0.045% of a sample with 430,000 or so clones, 10% to 12% of them seen once. The ends lost 4 bases at V and 4 bases at J; junction bases unmatched: 5. This CDR3 comprises 14 residues. Looked up from germline, CDR1 is SGHTA and CDR2 is FQGNSA.

The sequenced sample consisted of naive CD4+ T cells from blood. The V call is TRBV7-2, the J call TRBJ1-2; 8 bases match TRBD1. The sequence derives from a woman between 18 and 30 years old in good health. CDR3 sequence (DNA): TGTGCCAGCAGCTGGCGGGACAGGTTCTATGGCTACACCTTC. Translating gives CASSWRDRFYGYTF.